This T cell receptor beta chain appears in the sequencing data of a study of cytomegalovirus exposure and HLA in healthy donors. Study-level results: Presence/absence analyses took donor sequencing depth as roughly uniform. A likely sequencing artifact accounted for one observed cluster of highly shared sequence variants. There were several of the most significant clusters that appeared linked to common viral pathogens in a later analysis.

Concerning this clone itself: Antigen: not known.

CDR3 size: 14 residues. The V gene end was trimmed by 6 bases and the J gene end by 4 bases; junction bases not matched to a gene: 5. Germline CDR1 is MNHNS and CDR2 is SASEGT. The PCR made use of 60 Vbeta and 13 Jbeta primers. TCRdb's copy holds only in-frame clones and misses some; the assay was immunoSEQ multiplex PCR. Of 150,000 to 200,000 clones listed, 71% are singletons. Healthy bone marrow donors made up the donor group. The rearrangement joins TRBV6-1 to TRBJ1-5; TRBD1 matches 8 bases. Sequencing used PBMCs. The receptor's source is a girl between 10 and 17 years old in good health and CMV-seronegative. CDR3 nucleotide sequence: TGTGCCAGCAGGGACAGGGTAGGGAATCAGCCCCAGCATTTT. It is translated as CASRDRVGNQPQHF.